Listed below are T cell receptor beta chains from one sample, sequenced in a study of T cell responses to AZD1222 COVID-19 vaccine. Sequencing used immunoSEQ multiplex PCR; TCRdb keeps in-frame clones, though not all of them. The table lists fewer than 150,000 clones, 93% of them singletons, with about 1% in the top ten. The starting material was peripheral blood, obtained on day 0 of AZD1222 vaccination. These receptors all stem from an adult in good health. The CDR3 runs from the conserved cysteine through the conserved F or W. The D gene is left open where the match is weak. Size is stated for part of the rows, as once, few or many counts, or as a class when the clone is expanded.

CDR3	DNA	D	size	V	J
CASSVVAEDTEAFF	TGTGCCAGCAGCGTAGTGGCAGAGGACACTGAAGCTTTCTTT	NA	once	TRBV9	TRBJ1-1
CASSPRRGTPEAFF	TGTGCCAGTAGTCCCCGGAGAGGTACTCCTGAAGCTTTCTTT	NA	NA	TRBV19	TRBJ1-1
CASSPKTGNSNQPQHF	TGTGCCAGCAGCCCTAAGACAGGGAATAGCAATCAGCCCCAGCATTTT	TRBD1	NA	TRBV7-9	TRBJ1-5
CSAQKDYTIYF	TGCAGTGCCCAAAAGGACTACACCATATATTTT	NA	NA	TRBV20-1	TRBJ1-3
CASSWGTGNRETQYF	TGCGCCAGCAGCTGGGGGACAGGGAATAGAGAGACCCAGTACTTC	TRBD1	NA	TRBV5-1	TRBJ2-5
CASSPSRDTLNYGYTF	TGTGCCAGCTCACCTTCCCGGGACACCCTTAACTATGGCTACACCTTC	NA	few	TRBV18	TRBJ1-2
CASSYSPGGDTEAFF	TGTGCCAGCAGTTACTCGCCAGGGGGAGACACTGAAGCTTTCTTT	TRBD1	NA	TRBV6-5	TRBJ1-1
CASRERTTNYGYTF	TGTGCCAGCAGAGAAAGGACAACTAACTATGGCTACACCTTC	NA	NA	TRBV2	TRBJ1-2
CASSPRTDMNTEAFF	TGTGCCAGCTCACCAAGGACGGATATGAACACTGAAGCTTTCTTT	NA	once	TRBV18	TRBJ1-1
CAWTRTAAPSGYTF	TGTGCCTGGACCAGGACAGCGGCCCCGAGTGGCTACACCTTC	NA	NA	TRBV30	TRBJ1-2
CASSSQTGGHYEQYF	TGTGCCAGCAGCTCTCAGACAGGGGGGCACTACGAGCAGTACTTC	TRBD1	once	TRBV13	TRBJ2-7
CASSRDSNEKLFF	TGTGCCAGCAGCCGAGACTCAAATGAAAAACTGTTTTTT	NA	NA	TRBV5-6	TRBJ1-4
CASSYWGTGISPLHF	TGTGCCAGCAGTTACTGGGGGACAGGGATTTCACCCCTCCACTTT	TRBD1	NA	TRBV6-6	TRBJ1-6
CASTDPGERSPLHF	TGTGCCAGCACCGATCCAGGGGAGAGGTCACCCCTCCACTTT	NA	NA	TRBV7-8	TRBJ1-6
CASSEDGGANEKLFF	TGTGCCAGCAGTGAAGATGGCGGGGCCAATGAAAAACTGTTTTTT	NA	NA	TRBV2	TRBJ1-4
CASSYFSGAYEQYF	TGTGCCAGCAGTTACTTCTCTGGGGCCTACGAGCAGTACTTC	NA	NA	TRBV6-6	TRBJ2-7
CASSVGSLNFGAFF	TGTGCCAGCAGCGTAGGGTCCCTCAACTTTGGAGCTTTCTTT	NA	NA	TRBV9	TRBJ1-1
CASSLFSSYEQYF	TGTGCCAGCAGCTTGTTCAGCTCCTACGAGCAGTACTTC	NA	NA	TRBV5-6	TRBJ2-7
CASSLVTGEETQYF	TGTGCCAGCAGCTTGGTGACAGGGGAAGAGACCCAGTACTTC	TRBD1	NA	TRBV5-6	TRBJ2-5
CASTQDRVSYEQYF	TGTGCCAGCACTCAGGACAGGGTCTCCTACGAGCAGTACTTC	TRBD1	NA	TRBV2	TRBJ2-7
CASVSLGGNTEAFF	TGTGCCAGCGTTTCCCTGGGGGGGAACACTGAAGCTTTCTTT	NA	NA	TRBV18	TRBJ1-1
CASSLRGSSTYNSPLHF	TGTGCCAGCAGCTTACGAGGCAGCAGCACCTATAATTCACCCCTCCACTTT	NA	NA	TRBV7-9	TRBJ1-6
CASSPGDRDPPEQYF	TGCGCCAGCAGCCCAGGGGACAGGGATCCTCCGGAGCAGTACTTC	TRBD1	NA	TRBV5-1	TRBJ2-7
CASSQRSGYGYTF	TGTGCCAGCAGCCAAAGGTCCGGATATGGCTACACCTTC	NA	NA	TRBV3-1/TRBV3-2	TRBJ1-2
CASSPTGGDNSPLHF	TGTGCCAGCAGCCCGACAGGGGGGGATAATTCACCCCTCCACTTT	TRBD1	NA	TRBV7-9	TRBJ1-6
CASTWYHESGANVLTF	TGTGCCAGTACCTGGTATCATGAATCTGGGGCCAACGTCCTGACTTTC	NA	NA	TRBV19	TRBJ2-6
CASSALDRVTYNEQFF	TGTGCCAGCAGCGCCCTGGACAGGGTGACCTACAATGAGCAGTTCTTC	TRBD1	NA	TRBV9	TRBJ2-1
CASSLGGSYYGYTF	TGTGCCAGCAGCTTAGGGGGGAGCTACTATGGCTACACCTTC	NA	NA	TRBV7-2	TRBJ1-2
CASSELLDRGNYGYTF	TGTGCCAGCAGTGAACTCCTCGACAGGGGGAACTATGGCTACACCTTC	TRBD1	NA	TRBV6-1	TRBJ1-2
CASSVDPVKGELFF	TGTGCCAGCAGTGTTGACCCCGTGAAGGGGGAGCTGTTTTTT	NA	NA	TRBV2	TRBJ2-2
CASSLGPGDYEQYF	TGTGCCAGCAGCTTGGGTCCAGGGGACTACGAGCAGTACTTC	NA	NA	TRBV7-3	TRBJ2-7
CASRDRGEGYTF	TGTGCCAGCAGAGACAGGGGAGAAGGCTACACCTTC	TRBD1	NA	TRBV2	TRBJ1-2
CASRNPATEAFF	TGTGCCAGCAGGAACCCCGCGACTGAAGCTTTCTTT	NA	NA	TRBV3-1/TRBV3-2	TRBJ1-1
CASARHANTEAFF	TGTGCCAGCGCCAGACACGCGAACACTGAAGCTTTCTTT	NA	NA	TRBV27	TRBJ1-1
CASKGVSNQPQHF	TGTGCCAGCAAGGGGGTTAGCAATCAGCCCCAGCATTTT	NA	NA	TRBV2	TRBJ1-5
CASSRHSGAVNEKLFF	TGTGCCAGCAGCCGCCATTCGGGAGCAGTCAATGAAAAACTGTTTTTT	NA	NA	TRBV4-2	TRBJ1-4
CASSLDGTYGYTF	TGTGCCAGCAGCTTGGACGGAACCTATGGCTACACCTTC	NA	NA	TRBV7-2	TRBJ1-2